One sample yielded the 27 T cell receptor beta chains listed below, sequenced in a study of glioma-infiltrating T cells after dendritic cell vaccination. The repertoire was sequenced with immunoSEQ multiplex PCR; TCRdb's copy has only in-frame clones and lacks some. The sample comprises around 96,000 clones, approximately 81% of which are singletons, and over 5% rests with the top ten. The sample consisted of blood, taken before dendritic cell vaccination. The receptor set was obtained from a human donor with glioblastoma.

The rearrangement links TRBV15 to TRBJ2-7; 12 bases are shared with TRBD2. The CDR3 runs to 15 residues. Trimming removed 2 bases from V and 5 bases from J; junction bases left unmatched: 4. Germline-derived CDR1 and CDR2 are LNHNV and YYDKDF (reference sequence). This chain's CDR3 is CATSRLAGGPHEQYF. The CDR3, as DNA: TGTGCCACCAGCAGACTAGCGGGAGGGCCCCACGAGCAGTACTTC.

The CDR3, as DNA: TGTGCCAGCTCCCTCGGACTAGCGGGAGGAGATACGCAGTATTTT. Amino acid sequence: CASSLGLAGGDTQYF. V gene TRBV18 combines with J gene TRBJ2-3; 14 bases match TRBD2. V was pared by 6 bases and J by 5 bases, with 4 bases of the junction left unmatched. Germline CDR1 reads KGHSH; CDR2 reads LQKENI. This CDR3 is built from 15 residues.

The chain has TRBV6-6 and TRBJ1-5, with D tentatively TRBD1 (5 bases). Germline V CDR1 and CDR2: MNHNY, SVGAGI (reference sequence). The CDR3 extends over 15 amino acids. With 2 bases removed from V and 0 bases from J, the gap between germline ends came to 8 bases. The CDR3 loop is CASSYRGLSNQPQHF. Written as DNA, the CDR3 is TGTGCCAGCAGTTACAGGGGTCTTAGCAATCAGCCCCAGCATTTT.

This clone was detected only once. At one end the junction does not follow the germline gene, possibly because of a read error. The chain links TRBV5-1 to TRBJ2-5; 7 positions match TRBD1. CDR3 length: 14 residues. Germline-derived CDR1 and CDR2 are SGHRS and YFSETQ. The chain's CDR3 is CASSIQGFQEAQYF. The CDR3 DNA reads as TGCGCCAGCAGCATACAGGGGTTTCAAGAGGCCCAGTACTTC.

The gene calls are TRBV29-1 and TRBJ1-3, with a possible D match to TRBD1 (5 bases). CDR3 length equals 14 residues. Germline V gives CDR1 SQVTM, CDR2 ANQGSEA. Trimming took off 6 bases at V and 4 bases at J, with 16 bases between the two ends. In DNA form, the CDR3 reads TGCAGCGTCCTCCCGGGGGTATCAGGAAACACCATATATTTT. It yields the protein CSVLPGVSGNTIYF.

About this clone: Other DNA variants within this sample encode the same CDR3. The chain links TRBV27 to TRBJ1-1, with 7 positions matching TRBD1. CDR1 MNHEY and CDR2 SMNVEV come from the germline V gene (reference sequence). Unmatched junction bases numbered 8, after V lost 6 bases and J lost 7 bases. This CDR3 comprises 13 residues. CDR3 in DNA: TGTGCCAGCAGCCTAATGCAGGGGGGTGAAGCTTTCTTT. This encodes CASSLMQGGEAFF.

The J gene is TRBJ1-2, the V gene TRBV28; no clear D gene. V lost 3 bases and J 5 bases, leaving 7 bases between the germline ends. Germline assignment: CDR1 MDHEN and CDR2 SYDVKM. The CDR3 sequence is 12 residues long. CDR3 nucleotide sequence: TGTGCCAGCAGTTTTTACGGGTATGGCTACACCTTC. Its protein product is CASSFYGYGYTF.

This clone was counted a few times. This chain joins TRBV28 and TRBJ2-2, with 11 bases identical to TRBD2. There are 16 residues in the CDR3. Losses at the gene ends were 3 bases for V and 5 bases for J; bases not matched to a gene: 5. Per the germline V gene, CDR1 is MDHEN and CDR2 is SYDVKM. Here the CDR3 DNA reads TGTGCCAGCAGTTTTGGGCTAGCGGGAGGTACCGGGGAGCTGTTTTTT. It encodes CASSFGLAGGTGELFF.

This chain's CDR3 is CASSLGLREDEQYF. As DNA, the CDR3 is TGCGCCAGCAGCTTGGGACTCAGGGAGGACGAGCAGTACTTC. V and J are TRBV5-1 and TRBJ2-7; TRBD2 is a possible D gene (6 bases). Deletions cut 0 bases from V and 5 bases from J, with 12 bases between. The CDR3 extends over 14 amino acids. Germline V CDR1 and CDR2: SGHRS, YFSETQ.

The chain employs TRBV2 and TRBJ2-7; TRBD1 might be the D (5 bases). The ends were cut back, 4 bases at V and 6 bases at J, with 19 bases in the middle. The germline gives CDR1 SNHLY, CDR2 FYNNEI. The CDR3 is 15 amino acids. The DNA for the CDR3 is TGTGCCAGCAGTGGGACAAAGGGTACCCTCTCCGAGCAGTACTTC. This sequence encodes CASSGTKGTLSEQYF.

As regards this clone: The same CDR3 can be traced to other DNA sequences in this sample. The V gene is TRBV2, the J gene TRBJ1-2; unclear D gene. V lost 8 bases to trimming and J lost 8 bases, with 12 bases between them. The V gene's germline CDR1 is SNHLY and CDR2 FYNNEI. This CDR3 spans 11 amino acids. The CDR3 DNA reads as TGTGCCAGCCATATGGGAGGGGGCTACACCTTC. Protein: CASHMGGGYTF.

The chain recombines TRBV28 with TRBJ2-5; possible D gene TRBD2, 6 bases. Germline V gives CDR1 MDHEN, CDR2 SYDVKM. The CDR3 extends over 15 amino acids. Trimming took 6 bases from V and 1 from J, leaving 15 bases between them. The CDR3 DNA follows: TGTGCCAGCAGCTCAACTAGCTTCGCCCAAGAGACCCAGTACTTC. As protein: CASSSTSFAQETQYF.

In this sample, this clone turned up a few times. The DNA of the CDR3 is TGTGCCAGCAGCTCAACCGCAAACACAGGGAACCCCAACGAGCAGTACTTC. The encoded protein is CASSSTANTGNPNEQYF. The V and J genes are TRBV7-9 and TRBJ2-7, with D possibly TRBD1 on 6 matching bases. CDR1 SEHNR and CDR2 FQNEAQ come from the germline V gene (reference sequence). V was cut by 4 bases and J by 5 bases, with 24 bases left in between. The CDR3 is made up of 17 amino acids. The full variable domain, rest sourced from reference TRBV7-9 and TRBJ2-7, is DTGVSQNPRHKITKRGQNVTFRCDPISEHNRLYWYRQTLGQGPEFLTYFQNEAQLEKSRLLSDRFSAERPKGSFSTLEIQRTEQGDSAMYLCASSSTANTGNPNEQYFGPGTRLTVT.

The chain employs TRBV28 and TRBJ1-1, with D possibly matching TRBD1 (6 bases). The CDR3 is 16 residues long. V lost 1 base, J lost 0 bases, and 12 bases lay in between. From germline, CDR1 is MDHEN and CDR2 SYDVKM. This CDR3 is CASSLLVGQLNTEAFF. In nucleotides, the CDR3 is TGTGCCAGCAGTTTATTGGTCGGACAGCTGAACACTGAAGCTTTCTTT.

The genes are TRBV18 and TRBJ1-5, with TRBD1 matching 7 bases. Germline V gene sequence: CDR1 KGHSH, CDR2 LQKENI. The J segment lost 2 bases and the V segment lost 2 bases, leaving 6 bases of the junction unmatched. The CDR3 is 16 residues long. CDR3 sequence reads: CASSPSNRGGNQPQHF. The CDR3 nucleotides read TGTGCCAGCTCACCATCTAACAGGGGAGGCAATCAGCCCCAGCATTTT.

This rearrangement joins TRBV10-3 to TRBJ2-7; D is possibly TRBD1 (7 bases). CDR1 and CDR2 (germline): ENHRY, SYGVKD. This CDR3 has 14 amino acids. V was cut by 7 bases and J by 0 bases, with 13 bases left in between. This chain's CDR3 is CAITQGGNSYEQYF. CDR3 sequence (DNA): TGTGCCATCACCCAGGGGGGCAACTCCTACGAGCAGTACTTC.

The J gene is TRBJ2-2, the V gene TRBV4-1; D is undetermined. Germline V gene data show CDR1 as MGHRA and CDR2 as YSYEKL. The CDR3 totals 15 residues. Trimming removed 5 bases at V and 1 base at J, with 11 bases between. The CDR3: CASSDTLENTGELFF. The CDR3 DNA follows: TGCGCCAGCAGCGACACCTTGGAGAACACCGGGGAGCTGTTTTTT.

The chain joins TRBV25-1 to TRBJ2-1, with TRBD1 matching over 7 bases. CDR1 is MGHDK and CDR2 is SYGVNS in the germline V gene. The CDR3 is 14 amino acids. V trimming: 3 bases; J trimming: 8 bases; junction bases outside the gene matches: 7. CDR3 sequence (DNA): TGTGCCAGCAGTGAGAGCGGCAGGGGGTATGAGCAGTTCTTC. Protein: CASSESGRGYEQFF.

V gene TRBV5-1 combines with J gene TRBJ2-1; 8 bases agree with TRBD1. The V and J ends lost 0 bases and 4 bases, in that order; junction bases with no gene match: 3. The CDR3 sequence is 15 residues long. Germline values: CDR1 SGHRS, CDR2 YFSETQ. DNA of the CDR3: TGCGCCAGCAGCTTGGGAGGACAGGGTTACAATGAGCAGTTCTTC. As protein: CASSLGGQGYNEQFF.

The rearrangement joins TRBV21-1 to TRBJ2-5; the table names TRBD1, a call not compared with the DNA. TRBV21-1 represents a pseudogene. The CDR3 runs to 16 residues. In DNA form, the CDR3 reads TGTGCCAGCAGCAAAGCGGCGGACAGGGGACGAGAGACCCAGTACTTC. Its translation: CASSKAADRGRETQYF.

The chain combines TRBV19 with TRBJ2-7; 8 nucleotides line up with TRBD1. Germline-derived CDR1 and CDR2 are LNHDA and SQIVND (reference sequence). V shed 8 bases and J 1 base; nucleotides not matched to a gene: 7. This CDR3 comprises 14 residues. CDR3 coding DNA: TGTGCCAGTGGCAAGACAGGGGAATCCTACGAGCAGTACTTC. Amino acid sequence: CASGKTGESYEQYF.

The chain has TRBV15 and TRBJ2-4; D is ambiguous. Trimming removed 5 bases from V and 11 bases from J, with 13 bases in between. This CDR3 has 12 amino acids. Germline V CDR1 and CDR2: LNHNV, YYDKDF (reference sequence). CDR3 region: CATSLSTGFQYF. The CDR3 nucleotides are TGTGCCACCAGCCTCTCGACTGGGTTTCAGTACTTC.

This clone occurred a few times. The CDR3 region is CASSDNGNYGYTF. The DNA of the CDR3 is TGTGCCAGCAGTGATAACGGGAACTATGGCTACACCTTC. The V gene is TRBV6-5, the J gene TRBJ1-2; D is ambiguous. Germline lookup yields CDR1 MNHEY and CDR2 SVGAGI. CDR3 length: 13 residues. V lost 5 bases to trimming and J lost 2 bases, with 9 bases between them.

This clone has only one observation. The J gene is TRBJ2-1, the V gene TRBV19, with 9 bases matching TRBD2. The germline CDR1 and CDR2 sequences are LNHDA and SQIVND (reference sequence). The J segment lost 5 bases and the V segment lost 1 base, leaving 3 bases of the junction unmatched. This CDR3 comprises 15 residues. CDR3 coding DNA: TGTGCCAGTAGTATAGGGACTAGCGCAAACAATGAGCAGTTCTTC. Translating it yields CASSIGTSANNEQFF.

The chain combines TRBV28 with TRBJ1-2; 8 bases are shared with TRBD1. Germline CDR1 is MDHEN and CDR2 is SYDVKM. With 5 bases clipped from V and 6 bases from J, the junction kept 8 bases outside the gene matches. The CDR3 contains 14 residues. As DNA, the CDR3 is TGTGCCAGCAGTCCCCATGGACAGGGTAATGGCTACACCTTC. Its protein product is CASSPHGQGNGYTF.

V usage is TRBV6-6 and J usage is TRBJ1-4; weak D call: TRBD1 (6 bases). From germline, CDR1 is MNHNY and CDR2 SVGAGI (reference sequence). This CDR3 spans 13 amino acids. Trimming removed 2 bases at V and 5 bases at J, with 6 bases between. The CDR3 is CASSYGTNEKLFF. The CDR3 nucleotides read TGTGCCAGCAGTTACGGGACAAATGAAAAACTGTTTTTT.

This clone is a singleton in its sample. V is TRBV19 and J is TRBJ2-4, with 8 bases lining up with TRBD2. The CDR3 runs to 16 residues. The V and J ends lost 3 bases and 0 bases, in that order; junction bases with no gene match: 4. Germline-derived CDR1 and CDR2 are LNHDA and SQIVND (reference sequence). CDR3 sequence (DNA): TGTGCCAGTAGTATTTTAGCGGGACTAGCCAAAAACATTCAGTACTTC. Translating gives CASSILAGLAKNIQYF.